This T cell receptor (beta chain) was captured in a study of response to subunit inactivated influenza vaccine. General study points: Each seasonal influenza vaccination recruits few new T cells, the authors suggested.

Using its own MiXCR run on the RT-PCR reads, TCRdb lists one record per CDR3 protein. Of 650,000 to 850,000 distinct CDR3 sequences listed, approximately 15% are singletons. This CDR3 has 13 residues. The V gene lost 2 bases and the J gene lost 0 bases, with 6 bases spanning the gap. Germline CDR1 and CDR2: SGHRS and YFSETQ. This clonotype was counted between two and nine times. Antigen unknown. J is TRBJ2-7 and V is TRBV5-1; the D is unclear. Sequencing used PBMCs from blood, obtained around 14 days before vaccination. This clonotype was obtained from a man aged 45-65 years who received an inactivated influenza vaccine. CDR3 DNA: TGCGCCAGCAGCTTTGACTTCTCCTACGAGCAGTACTTC. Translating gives CASSFDFSYEQYF.